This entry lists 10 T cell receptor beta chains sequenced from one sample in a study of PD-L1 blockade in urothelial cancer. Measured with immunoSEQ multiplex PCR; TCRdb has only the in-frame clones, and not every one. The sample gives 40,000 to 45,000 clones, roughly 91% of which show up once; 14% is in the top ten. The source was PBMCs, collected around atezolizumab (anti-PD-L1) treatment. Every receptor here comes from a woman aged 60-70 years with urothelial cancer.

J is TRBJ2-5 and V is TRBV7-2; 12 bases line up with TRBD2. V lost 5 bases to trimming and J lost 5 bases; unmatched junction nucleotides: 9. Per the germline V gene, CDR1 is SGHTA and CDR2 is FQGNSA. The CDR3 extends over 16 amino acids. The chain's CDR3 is CASSTRSSGRGETQYF. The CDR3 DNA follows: TGTGCCAGCAGCACCCGTTCTAGCGGGAGGGGTGAGACCCAGTACTTC.

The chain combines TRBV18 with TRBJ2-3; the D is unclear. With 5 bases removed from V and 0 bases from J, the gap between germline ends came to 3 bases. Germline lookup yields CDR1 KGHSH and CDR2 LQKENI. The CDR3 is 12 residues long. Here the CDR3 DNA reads TGTGCCAGCTCAACTAGCACAGATACGCAGTATTTT. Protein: CASSTSTDTQYF.

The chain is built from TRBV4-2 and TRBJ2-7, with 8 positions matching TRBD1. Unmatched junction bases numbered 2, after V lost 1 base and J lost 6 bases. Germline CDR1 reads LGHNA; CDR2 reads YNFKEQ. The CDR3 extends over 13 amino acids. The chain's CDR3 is CASSQGDRGEQYF. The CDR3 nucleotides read TGTGCCAGCAGCCAAGGAGACAGGGGCGAGCAGTACTTC.

The CDR3 DNA follows: TGTGCCAGCAGCTTATGGGGGGGGTTCGCTTTCTTT. Protein product: CASSLWGGFAFF. The J gene is TRBJ1-1, the V gene TRBV7-8, with D maybe TRBD1 (5 bases). CDR1 is SGHVS and CDR2 is FQNEAQ in the germline V gene. The V and J ends lost 2 bases and 11 bases respectively, with 12 bases between them. CDR3 size: 12 residues.

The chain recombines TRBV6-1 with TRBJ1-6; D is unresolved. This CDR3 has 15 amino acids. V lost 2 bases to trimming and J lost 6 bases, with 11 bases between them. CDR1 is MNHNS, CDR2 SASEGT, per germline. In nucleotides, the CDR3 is TGTGCCAGCAGTGAAAGGCTATCGGGTAATTCACCCCTCCACTTT. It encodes CASSERLSGNSPLHF.

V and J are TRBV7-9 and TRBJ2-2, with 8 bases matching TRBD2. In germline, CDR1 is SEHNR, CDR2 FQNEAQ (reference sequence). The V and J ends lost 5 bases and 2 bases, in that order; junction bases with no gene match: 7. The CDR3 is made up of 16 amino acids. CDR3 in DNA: TGTGCCAGCAGCGTACGAGCGGGGGCCAACACCGGGGAGCTGTTTTTT. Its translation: CASSVRAGANTGELFF.

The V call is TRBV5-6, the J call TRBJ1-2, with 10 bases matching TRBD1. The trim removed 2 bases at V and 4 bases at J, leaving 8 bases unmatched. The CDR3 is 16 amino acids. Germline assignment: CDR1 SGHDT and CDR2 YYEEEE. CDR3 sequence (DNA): TGTGCCAGCAGCTTACCCGGGACAGGGGAACTCTATGGCTACACCTTC. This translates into CASSLPGTGELYGYTF. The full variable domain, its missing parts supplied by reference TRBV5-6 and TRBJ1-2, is DAGVTQSPTHLIKTRGQQVTLRCSPKSGHDTVSWYQQALGQGPQFIFQYYEEEERQRGNFPDRFSGHQFPNYSSELNVNALLLGDSALYLCASSLPGTGELYGYTFGSGTRLTVV.

Written as DNA, the CDR3 is TGTGCCAGCAGCCCCACTCGACAGGCTGGGGCCAAAAACATTCAGTACTTC. This translates into CASSPTRQAGAKNIQYF. The chain combines TRBV5-4 with TRBJ2-4; the D gene is possibly TRBD1 (6 bases). Germline CDR1 and CDR2: SGHNT and YYREEE (reference sequence). V lost 4 bases and J lost 1, with 18 bases in between. The CDR3 loop spans 17 amino acids.

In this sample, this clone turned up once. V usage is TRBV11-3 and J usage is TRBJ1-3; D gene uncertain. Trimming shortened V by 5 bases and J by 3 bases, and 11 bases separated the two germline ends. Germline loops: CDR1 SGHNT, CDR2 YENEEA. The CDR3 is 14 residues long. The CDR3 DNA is TGTGCCAGCAGCCCCCGGGAGAATGGAAACACCATATATTTT. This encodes CASSPRENGNTIYF.

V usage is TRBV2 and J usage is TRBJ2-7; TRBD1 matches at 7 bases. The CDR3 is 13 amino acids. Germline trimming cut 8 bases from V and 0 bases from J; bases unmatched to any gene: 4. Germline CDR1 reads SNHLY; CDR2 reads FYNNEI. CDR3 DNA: TGTGCCAGCTCAAGGGGGCTCTCCTACGAGCAGTACTTC. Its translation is CASSRGLSYEQYF.